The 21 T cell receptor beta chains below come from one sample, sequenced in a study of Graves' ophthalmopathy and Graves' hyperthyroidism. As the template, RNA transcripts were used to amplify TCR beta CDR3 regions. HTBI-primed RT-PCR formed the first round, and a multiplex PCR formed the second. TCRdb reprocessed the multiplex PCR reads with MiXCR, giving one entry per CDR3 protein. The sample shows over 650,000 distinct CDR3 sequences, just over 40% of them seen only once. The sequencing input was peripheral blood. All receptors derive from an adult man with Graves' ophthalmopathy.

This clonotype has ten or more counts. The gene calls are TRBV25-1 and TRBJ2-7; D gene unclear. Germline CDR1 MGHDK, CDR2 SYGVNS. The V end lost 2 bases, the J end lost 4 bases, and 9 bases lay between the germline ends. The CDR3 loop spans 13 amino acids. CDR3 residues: CASSEGSLYEQYF. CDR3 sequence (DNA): TGTGCCAGCAGTGAAGGTTCTCTGTACGAGCAGTACTTC.

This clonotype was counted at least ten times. In DNA form, the CDR3 reads TGTGCCAGCAGCCACAAAGCTTGGAGGGTCTACGAGCAGTACTTC. It specifies CASSHKAWRVYEQYF. The chain carries TRBV5-6 and TRBJ2-7; D is possibly TRBD2 (6 bases). This CDR3 spans 15 amino acids. V gave up 4 bases and J gave up 3 bases, with 17 bases separating them. Germline-derived CDR1 and CDR2 are SGHDT and YYEEEE.

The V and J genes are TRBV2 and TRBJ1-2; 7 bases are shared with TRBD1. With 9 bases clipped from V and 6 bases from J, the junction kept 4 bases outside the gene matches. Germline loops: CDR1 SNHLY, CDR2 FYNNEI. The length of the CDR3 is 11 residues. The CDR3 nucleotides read TGTGCCAGGCGGGACAGAGATGGCTACACCTTC. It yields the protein CARRDRDGYTF.

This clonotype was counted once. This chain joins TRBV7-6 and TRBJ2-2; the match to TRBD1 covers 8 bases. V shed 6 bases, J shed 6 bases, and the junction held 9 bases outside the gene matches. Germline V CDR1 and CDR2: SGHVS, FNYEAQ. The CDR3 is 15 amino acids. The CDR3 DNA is TGTGCCAGCAGATCCGGGACAGGAGACCCCGGGGAGCTGTTTTTT. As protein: CASRSGTGDPGELFF. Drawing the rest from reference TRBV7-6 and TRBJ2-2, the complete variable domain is GAGVSQSPRYKVTKRGQDVALRCDPISGHVSLYWYRQALGQGPEFLTYFNYEAQQDKSGLPNDRFSAERPEGSISTLTIQRTEQRDSAMYRCASRSGTGDPGELFFGEGSRLTVL.

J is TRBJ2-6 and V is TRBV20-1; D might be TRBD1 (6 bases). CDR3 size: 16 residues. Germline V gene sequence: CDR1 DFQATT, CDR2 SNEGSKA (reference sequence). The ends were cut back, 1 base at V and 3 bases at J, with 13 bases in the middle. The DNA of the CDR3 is TGCAGTGCTAGAGTTACAGGGAACTATGGGGCCAACGTCCTGACTTTC. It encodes CSARVTGNYGANVLTF.

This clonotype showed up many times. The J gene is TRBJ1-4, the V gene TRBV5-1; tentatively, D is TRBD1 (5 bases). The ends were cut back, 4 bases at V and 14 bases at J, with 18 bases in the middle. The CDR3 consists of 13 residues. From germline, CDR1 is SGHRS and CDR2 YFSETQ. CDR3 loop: CASSIAGTAVLFF. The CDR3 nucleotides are TGCGCCAGCAGCATTGCCGGGACGGCCGTCCTGTTTTTT. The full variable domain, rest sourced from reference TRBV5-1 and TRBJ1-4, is KAGVTQTPRYLIKTRGQQVTLSCSPISGHRSVSWYQQTPGQGLQFLFEYFSETQRNKGNFPGRFSGRQFSNSRSEMNVSTLELGDSALYLCASSIAGTAVLFFGSGTQLSVL.

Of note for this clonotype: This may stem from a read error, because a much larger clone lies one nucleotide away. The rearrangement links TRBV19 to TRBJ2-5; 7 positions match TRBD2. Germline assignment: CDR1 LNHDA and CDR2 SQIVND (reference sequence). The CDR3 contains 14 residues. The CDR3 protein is CACSSTSARGTQYF. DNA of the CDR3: TGTGCCTGTAGCAGTACTAGCGCCCGTGGGACCCAGTACTTC.

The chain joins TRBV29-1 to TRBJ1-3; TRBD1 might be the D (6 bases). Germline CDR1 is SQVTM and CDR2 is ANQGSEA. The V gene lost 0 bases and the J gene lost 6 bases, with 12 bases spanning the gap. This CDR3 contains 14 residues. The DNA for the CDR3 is TGCAGCGTTGAAGAGTCTGGGGGGCAAAACACCATATATTTT. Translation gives CSVEESGGQNTIYF.

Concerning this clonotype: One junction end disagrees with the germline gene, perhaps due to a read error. The DNA of the CDR3 is TGCGCCAGCAGCTTGGGGCTAGTTAAGGATGGGCAGTATTTT. Encoded protein: CASSLGLVKDGQYF. This chain links TRBV11-1 with TRBJ2-3, with D possibly TRBD1 on 5 matching bases. Per germline, CDR1 SGHAT and CDR2 FQDESV (reference sequence). The CDR3 is 14 residues long. The variable domain in full, with the rest retrieved from reference TRBV11-1 and TRBJ2-3, is EAEVAQSPRYKITEKSQAVAFWCDPISGHATLYWYRQILGQGPELLVQFQDESVVDDSQLPKDRFSAERLKGVDSTLKIQPAELGDSAMYLCASSLGLVKDGQYFGPGTRLTVL.

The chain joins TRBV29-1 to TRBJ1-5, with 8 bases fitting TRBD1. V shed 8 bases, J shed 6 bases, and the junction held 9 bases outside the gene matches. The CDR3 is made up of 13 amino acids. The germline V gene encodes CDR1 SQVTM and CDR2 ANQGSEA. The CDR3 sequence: CSSPTGGGQPQHF. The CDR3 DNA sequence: TGCAGCAGTCCAACAGGGGGGGGTCAGCCCCAGCATTTT.

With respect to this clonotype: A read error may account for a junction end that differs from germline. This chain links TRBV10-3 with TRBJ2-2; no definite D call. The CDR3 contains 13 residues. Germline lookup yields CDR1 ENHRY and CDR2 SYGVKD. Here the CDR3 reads CASSYQEIGELFF. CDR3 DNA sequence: TGTGCCAGCAGTTACCAGGAAATCGGGGAGCTGTTTTTT.

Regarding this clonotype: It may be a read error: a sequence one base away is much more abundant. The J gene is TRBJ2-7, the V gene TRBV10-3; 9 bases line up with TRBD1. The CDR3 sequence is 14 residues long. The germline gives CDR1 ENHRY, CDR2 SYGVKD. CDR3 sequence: CASSSGTGFYGQYF. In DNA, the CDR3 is TGTGCCAGCAGCAGCGGGACAGGGTTTTACGGGCAGTACTTC.

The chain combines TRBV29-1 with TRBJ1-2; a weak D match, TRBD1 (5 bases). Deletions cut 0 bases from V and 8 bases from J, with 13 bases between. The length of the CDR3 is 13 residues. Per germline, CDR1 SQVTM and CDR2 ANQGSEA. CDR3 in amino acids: CSVEDRGSSGYTF. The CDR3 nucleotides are TGCAGCGTTGAAGATCGGGGGAGCTCGGGCTACACCTTC.

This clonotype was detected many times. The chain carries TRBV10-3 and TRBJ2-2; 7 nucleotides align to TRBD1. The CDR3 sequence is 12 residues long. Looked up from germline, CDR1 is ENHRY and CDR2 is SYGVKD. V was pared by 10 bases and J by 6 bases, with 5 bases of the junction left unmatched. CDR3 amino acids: CATRQGSGELFF. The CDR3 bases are TGTGCCACTCGACAGGGCTCCGGGGAGCTGTTTTTT.

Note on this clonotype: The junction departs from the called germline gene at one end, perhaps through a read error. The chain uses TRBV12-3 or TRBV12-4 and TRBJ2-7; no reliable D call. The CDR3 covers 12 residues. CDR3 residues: CTSSEVSYEQYF. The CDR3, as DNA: TGTACCAGCAGCGAAGTTTCCTACGAGCAGTACTTC.

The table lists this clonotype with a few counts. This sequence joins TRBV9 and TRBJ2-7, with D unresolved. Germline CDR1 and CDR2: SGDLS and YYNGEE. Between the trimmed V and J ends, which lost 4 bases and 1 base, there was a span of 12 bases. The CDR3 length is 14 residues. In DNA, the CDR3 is TGTGCCAGCAGCCAAGAGGACGCATCCTACGAGCAGTACTTC. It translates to CASSQEDASYEQYF.

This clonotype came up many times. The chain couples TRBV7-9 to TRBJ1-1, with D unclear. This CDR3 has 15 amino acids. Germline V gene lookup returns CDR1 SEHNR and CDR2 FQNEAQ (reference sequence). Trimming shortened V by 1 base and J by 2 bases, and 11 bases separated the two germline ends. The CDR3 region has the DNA TGTGCCAGCAGCTTAGAGCGGCAGTTAAACACTGAAGCTTTCTTT. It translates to CASSLERQLNTEAFF.

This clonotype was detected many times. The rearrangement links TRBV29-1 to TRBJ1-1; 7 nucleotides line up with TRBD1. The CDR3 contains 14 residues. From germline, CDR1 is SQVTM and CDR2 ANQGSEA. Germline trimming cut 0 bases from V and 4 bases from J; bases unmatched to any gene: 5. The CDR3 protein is CSVEDYRGATEAFF. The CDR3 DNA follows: TGCAGCGTTGAAGATTACAGGGGTGCCACTGAAGCTTTCTTT.

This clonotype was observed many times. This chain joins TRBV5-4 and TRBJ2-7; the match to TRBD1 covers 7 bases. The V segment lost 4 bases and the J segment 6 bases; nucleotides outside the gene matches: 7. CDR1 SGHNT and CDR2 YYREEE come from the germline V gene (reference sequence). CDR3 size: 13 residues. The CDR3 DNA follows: TGTGCCAGCAGCCGAGACAGGGAAGGCGAGCAGTACTTC. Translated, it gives CASSRDREGEQYF.

DNA for the CDR3: TGTGCCAGCAGTCGACCAGCGGGGCCGGGGAAGACCCAGTACTTC. Encoded protein: CASSRPAGPGKTQYF. V gene TRBV7-3 combines with J gene TRBJ2-5, with TRBD2 identical over 7 bases. Germline V gene data show CDR1 as SGHTA and CDR2 as FQGTGA. CDR3 size: 15 residues. Trimming removed 6 bases from V and 6 bases from J; junction bases left unmatched: 13.

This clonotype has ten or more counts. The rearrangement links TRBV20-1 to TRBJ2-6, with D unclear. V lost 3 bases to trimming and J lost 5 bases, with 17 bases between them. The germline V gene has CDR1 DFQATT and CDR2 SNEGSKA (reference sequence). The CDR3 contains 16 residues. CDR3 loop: CSARTPGQLRANVLTF. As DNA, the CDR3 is TGCAGTGCTAGGACCCCCGGCCAGCTGAGGGCCAACGTCCTGACTTTC.